Sequencing of this T cell receptor beta chain was carried out in a study of blood T cell repertoires in COVID-19 (TCRdb year 2020). For context, the study as a whole: Collaborator samples came from the United States, Italy and Spain and covered acute and convalescent phases of COVID-19. The prospective study material was composed of cDNA or gDNA derived from T cells, B-cell-depleted T cells, or PBMCs. Deeply sampled blood TCRbeta repertoires from subjects exposed to, actively infected with, or recovered from COVID-19 were included in the dataset. The repertoires were made available in a free public database intended to serve as a resource for research on the immune response to SARS-CoV-2. The samples were drawn from the first 160 participants of the ongoing ImmuneRACE study and from over a thousand subjects provided by 6 global collaborators. A de-identified subject ID, COVID-19 status, age in years and sex were almost always included in the sample metadata. Where available, HLA class I and class II types were taken from metadata supplied by the sample provider and were not determined by assay-based typing.

The immunoSEQ Assay, a bias-controlled multiplex PCR, was used to amplify TCRbeta CDR3 regions from genomic DNA. As for the original processing: The number of nucleated cells in each sample was estimated from the amplification of reference gene primers within the assay. Sequence reads were collapsed and filtered to measure the absolute abundance of every unique TCRbeta CDR3 rearrangement. For each sample, productive Simpson clonality was calculated as the square root of Simpson's diversity index over productive rearrangements. Sourced from immuneACCESS, this table was stored by TCRdb with only in-frame sequences that have V and J called. A share of the clones is absent; for the studies checked, an unresolved V gene accounts for under half, and the remainder has no known explanation. Clonal size and the V and J genes are those of that table, whereas D and trimming came from the DNA. Within this sample are about 240,000 clones, with 75% to 90% of them counted one time only. Roughly 3.5% of the sample goes to the ten largest clones.

Participants in the prospective study were enrolled through a virtual design, were aged roughly 18 to 100 years, and lived in 24 United States geographic areas. In the prospective study, participants were assigned to cohorts based on the clinical history participants reported in a screening survey and a study questionnaire. In the prospective study, whole blood, serum and a nasopharyngeal or oropharyngeal swab were collected from each participant by mobile phlebotomists. Additional blood draws and questionnaires over an approximately 2-month period could optionally be provided by prospective study participants. Before DNA extraction, blood samples from the prospective study were shipped at room temperature or frozen. Paper-wide results and their limitations: The amount of clinical and demographic metadata varied by source and participant and was provided uncurated.

There are 17 amino acids in the CDR3, from cysteine to phenylalanine inclusive. Left in the record is the CDR3 DNA by itself, 51 bases read in frame from the first base. According to the germline V gene (reference sequence), CDR1 reads LNHNV and CDR2 reads YYDKDF. Trimming accounts for 0 bases at V and 2 bases at J, while the number of junction bases matched to no gene is 7. Concerning this clone itself: Which antigen it targets is not known. The sample holds no much larger clone one base away, and base qualities are not on file.

The source of this sequence is a woman aged 40 to 55 with acute COVID-19. Sequenced input: PBMCs or T cells enriched from blood (not recorded which). Rearrangement joined TRBV15 to TRBJ2-7, with TRBD2 matching 10 junction bases. The DNA is as follows: TGTGCCACCAGCAGAGAGGTAGCGGGAGGACTCCCCTACGAGCAGTACTTC. The translation is CATSREVAGGLPYEQYF.